Included here is one T cell receptor beta chain sequence, with context. Its target is unknown. The record originates from a study of T cell responses to AZD1222 COVID-19 vaccine. The study's findings and limits: With dominance at 160-218 and 743-854, vaccine-associated CD4 TCRs spanned spike. Unmutated variant regions reportedly attract nearly half of all spike-specific TCRs.

There are 15 residues in the CDR3. The V end was cut by 3 bases, the J end by 2 bases, with 11 bases between. Per germline, CDR1 MDHEN and CDR2 SYDVKM. Data came from immunoSEQ multiplex PCR; TCRdb stores just in-frame clones and leaves some out. The sample has more than 150,000 clones, almost 95% seen once. V gene TRBV28 combines with J gene TRBJ1-5; D not resolved. The sequenced sample was peripheral blood, obtained on day 0 of AZD1222 vaccination. This sequence was found in an adult in good health. The CDR3 DNA reads as TGTGCCAGCAGTTTCCAAGGGAGAGGCAATCAGCCCCAGCATTTT. It is translated as CASSFQGRGNQPQHF.